The entry that follows covers one T cell receptor (beta chain) sequence. Its specificity is unknown. Germline is not matched at one junction end, which may reflect a read error. The entry originates in a study of tumor-infiltrating lymphocytes in primary liver carcinoma. General study results and limits: Tumor region pairs shared more overlap than did tumor-adjacent and tumor-blood pairs.

DNA and RNA were both co-extracted from approximately 20-30 mg of bulk tissue that had not been sorted. Tumor samples were assessed, and every one had over 75% viable tumor cells. A primer in the constant region served to generate TCR beta cDNA from 450 to 600 ng of total RNA. Slightly modified ARM-PCR served as the procedure for the TCR beta libraries. These libraries came from three rounds of nested multiplex PCR. With TRBV1-TRBV30 forward primers and a C-beta reverse primer, the first two PCR rounds were run for approximately 10 cycles each. One entry per CDR3 protein results from TCRdb running MiXCR on the multiplex PCR reads. The sample holds more than 20,000 distinct CDR3 sequences, around three quarters seen once. This CDR3 has 16 residues. CDR1 SGHAT and CDR2 FQDESV come from the germline V gene (reference sequence).

This sequence was found in a man aged 35-49 years with primary liver carcinoma and hepatitis B virus infection. The chain joins TRBV11-1 to TRBJ2-7; D is uncertain. Sequenced: liver tumor tissue from sampling region 1. Subset of the sample: tumor region T1, superior pole. CDR3 loop: CDSSSSGSFSLYEQYF. The CDR3 DNA reads as TGTGACAGCAGCTCAAGTGGCTCTTTCAGCCTCTACGAGCAATACTTC.